This T cell receptor (beta chain) was retrieved from a study of blood T cells in healthy people across ages. Then a second PCR, running about 7 to 11 cycles, was carried out with a sample-barcoded 5' primer and a J-beta primer mix. TCRdb re-called the 5' RACE reads through MiXCR, storing one row per CDR3 protein. There are about 780,000 distinct CDR3 sequences in the sample; more than 35% occur only once, and approximately 18% lies in the top ten. This clonotype has a single count. From germline, CDR1 is MNHEY and CDR2 SVGAGI. V was trimmed by 0 bases and J by 4 bases, leaving 12 bases between them. This CDR3 contains 15 residues.

The clonotype was recovered from an elderly man in good health. The chain joins TRBV6-5 to TRBJ1-1; no definite D call. The sequenced material came from blood. Here the CDR3 reads CASSYSMTSSTEAFF. The CDR3 DNA sequence: TGTGCCAGCAGTTACTCGATGACGAGTAGCACTGAAGCTTTCTTT.